This TCR beta chain was identified in a study of tumor and adjacent non-tumor tissue in lung cancer. Study-level results: Higher tumor TCR diversity was associated with shorter survival.

A modified ARM-PCR protocol with three rounds of nested PCR amplified TCRbeta. One entry per CDR3 protein, called by TCRdb with MiXCR from the multiplex PCR reads. The sample lists about 90,000 distinct CDR3 sequences, more than 75% occurring once. No cell sorting was done before RNA was extracted from the tissue. More than 3 cm separated this lung sample from the edge of the tumor. A remark on this clonotype: Antigen: not known.

V shed 0 bases and J shed 0 bases, with 20 bases lying between them. The CDR3 loop spans 19 amino acids. Germline assignment: CDR1 MNHEY and CDR2 SVGEGT. The TCR sequence derives from a woman in her forties or fifties with non-small cell lung cancer. Specimen: distant non-tumor lung tissue. The chain joins TRBV6-2 or TRBV6-3 to TRBJ1-1; D call uncertain. The DNA for the CDR3 is TGTGCCAGCAGTTACTCCTTAGTCAACCCGTTGAGGATGAACACTGAAGCTTTCTTT. This gives the protein CASSYSLVNPLRMNTEAFF.